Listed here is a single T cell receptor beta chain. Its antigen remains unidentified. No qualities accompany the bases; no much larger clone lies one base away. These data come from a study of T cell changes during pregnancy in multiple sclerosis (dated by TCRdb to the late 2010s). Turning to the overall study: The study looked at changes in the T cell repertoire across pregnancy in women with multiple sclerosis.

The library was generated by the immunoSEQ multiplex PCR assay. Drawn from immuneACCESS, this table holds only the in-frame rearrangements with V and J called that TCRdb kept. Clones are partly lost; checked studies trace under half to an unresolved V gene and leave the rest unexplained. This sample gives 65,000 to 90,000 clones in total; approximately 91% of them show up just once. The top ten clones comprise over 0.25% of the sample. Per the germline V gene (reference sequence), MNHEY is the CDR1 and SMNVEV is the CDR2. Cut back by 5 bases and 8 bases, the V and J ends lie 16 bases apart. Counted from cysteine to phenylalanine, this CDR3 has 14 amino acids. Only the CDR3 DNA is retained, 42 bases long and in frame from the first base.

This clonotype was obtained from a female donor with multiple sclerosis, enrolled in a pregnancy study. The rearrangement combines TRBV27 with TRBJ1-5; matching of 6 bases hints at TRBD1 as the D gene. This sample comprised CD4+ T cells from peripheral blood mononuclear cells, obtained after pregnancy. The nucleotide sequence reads TGTGCCAGCAGTCCGGGGGGCCTTCCTGAGCCCCAGCATTTT. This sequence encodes CASSPGGLPEPQHF.